These 21 T cell receptor beta chains were all obtained from the same sample, sequenced in a study of blood T cell repertoires in COVID-19. Method: immunoSEQ multiplex PCR; TCRdb's copy keeps in-frame clones and lacks some. Of some 240,000 clones listed, around nine tenths were seen once; the top ten hold around 6.9%. Sequences were obtained from peripheral blood. The source of these receptors is a man between 60 and 75 years old who had recovered from COVID-19.

The chain carries TRBV7-9 and TRBJ2-7, with a possible D match to TRBD1 (5 bases). The CDR3 consists of 16 residues. V lost 6 bases to trimming and J lost 0 bases, with 18 bases between them. Germline V lookup: CDR1 SEHNR, CDR2 FQNEAQ (reference sequence). CDR3 protein: CASRRTGPLPSYEQYF. The CDR3 DNA follows: TGTGCCAGCAGGCGAACAGGTCCCTTGCCCTCCTACGAGCAGTACTTC. The full variable domain, with the rest looked up from reference TRBV7-9 and TRBJ2-7, is DTGVSQNPRHKITKRGQNVTFRCDPISEHNRLYWYRQTLGQGPEFLTYFQNEAQLEKSRLLSDRFSAERPKGSFSTLEIQRTEQGDSAMYLCASRRTGPLPSYEQYFGPGTRLTVT.

In its sample, this clone was seen a few times. This chain connects TRBV6-1 to TRBJ2-4; maybe TRBD1 (5 bases). This CDR3 is built from 14 residues. Per the germline V gene, CDR1 is MNHNS and CDR2 is SASEGT. The V end lost 7 bases, the J end lost 5 bases, and 15 bases lay between the germline ends. This CDR3 is CASTLKGVENIQYF. The CDR3 bases are TGTGCCAGCACTTTAAAAGGGGTCGAAAACATTCAGTACTTC.

V is TRBV28 and J is TRBJ2-5; no definite D call. V was shortened by 1 base and J by 5 bases, with 2 bases between the two germline ends. CDR3 length equals 11 residues. Germline CDR1 is MDHEN and CDR2 is SYDVKM. CDR3 nucleotides: TGTGCCAGCAGTTTATCGGAGACCCAGTACTTC. As protein: CASSLSETQYF. The full variable domain, rest sourced from reference TRBV28 and TRBJ2-5, is DVKVTQSSRYLVKRTGEKVFLECVQDMDHENMFWYRQDPGLGLRLIYFSYDVKMKEKGDIPEGYSVSREKKERFSLILESASTNQTSMYLCASSLSETQYFGPGTRLLVL.

In this sample, this clone turned up a few times. The rearrangement joins TRBV6-2 or TRBV6-3 to TRBJ1-4; D call uncertain. The CDR3 extends over 12 amino acids. Germline V gives CDR1 MNHEY, CDR2 SVGEGT. The germline V and J ends were trimmed by 0 bases and 10 bases, with 6 bases remaining between them. The DNA of the CDR3 is TGTGCCAGCAGTTACTCGACGGGAAAACTGTTTTTT. Protein product: CASSYSTGKLFF.

The V call is TRBV3-1 (or the pseudogene TRBV3-2), the J call TRBJ2-5; D is possibly TRBD1 (7 bases). Germline V lookup: CDR1 LGHDT, CDR2 YNNKEL (reference sequence). V was shortened by 3 bases and J by 5 bases, with 16 bases between the two germline ends. This CDR3 is built from 15 residues. This chain's CDR3 is CASSQLTAGGETQYF. The CDR3, as DNA: TGTGCCAGCAGCCAGTTAACGGCAGGGGGGGAGACCCAGTACTTC.

The J gene is TRBJ1-5, the V gene TRBV9; TRBD1 might be the D (6 bases). Deletions cut 5 bases from V and 1 base from J, with 13 bases between. Looked up from germline, CDR1 is SGDLS and CDR2 is YYNGEE. This CDR3 contains 15 residues. The CDR3 DNA reads TGTGCCAGCAGTCTAGGGACATCAAGCAATCAGCCCCAGCATTTT. It translates to CASSLGTSSNQPQHF.

CDR3 DNA: TGTGCCAGCAGCCCGCTCGGGACAAGTCTAAAAGTACTCCCCTATAGCAATCAGCCCCAGCATTTT. Amino acids: CASSPLGTSLKVLPYSNQPQHF. V is TRBV7-4 and J is TRBJ1-5; TRBD1 is a possible D gene (6 bases). Trimming removed 5 bases at V and 0 bases at J, with 32 bases between. The germline V gene encodes CDR1 SGHVT and CDR2 SQSDAQ. CDR3 length equals 22 residues. The whole variable domain, filled in from reference TRBV7-4 and TRBJ1-5, reads GAGVSQSPRYKVAKRGRDVALRCDSISGHVTLYWYRQTLGQGSEVLTYSQSDAQRDKSGRPSGRFSAERPERSVSTLKIQRTEQGDSAVYLCASSPLGTSLKVLPYSNQPQHFGDGTRLSIL.

A word on this clone: At the DNA level, this CDR3 is encoded by other sequences in the same sample as well. This chain connects TRBV5-6 to TRBJ1-5, with 9 bases identical to TRBD1. This CDR3 is 15 amino acids long. Germline CDR1 SGHDT, CDR2 YYEEEE. The J segment lost 6 bases and the V segment lost 1 base, leaving 5 bases of the junction unmatched. The CDR3 loop reads CASSLRTGGLQPQHF. The CDR3 region has the DNA TGTGCCAGCAGCTTGAGAACAGGGGGCCTTCAGCCCCAGCATTTT.

V gene TRBV7-2 combines with J gene TRBJ2-2; D gene unclear. Deletions cut 2 bases from V and 2 bases from J, with 9 bases between. The germline gives CDR1 SGHTA, CDR2 FQGNSA. This CDR3 spans 15 amino acids. CDR3 in DNA: TGTGCCAGCAGCTTACTTCAGCGAAACACCGGGGAGCTGTTTTTT. Translating it yields CASSLLQRNTGELFF. Variable domain in full (rest from reference TRBV7-2 and TRBJ2-2): GAGVSQSPSNKVTEKGKDVELRCDPISGHTALYWYRQSLGQGLEFLIYFQGNSAPDKSGLPSDRFSAERTGGSVSTLTIQRTQQEDSAVYLCASSLLQRNTGELFFGEGSRLTVL.

J is TRBJ2-1 and V is TRBV5-4; 7 bases are a match to TRBD2. V was pared by 1 base and J by 2 bases, with 3 bases of the junction left unmatched. Per the germline V gene, CDR1 is SGHNT and CDR2 is YYREEE (reference sequence). This CDR3 is built from 15 residues. This chain's CDR3 is CASSLSLAAYNEQFF. The CDR3 region has the DNA TGTGCCAGCAGCTTGAGTCTAGCGGCCTACAATGAGCAGTTCTTC.

The chain joins TRBV2 to TRBJ1-5; tentatively, D is TRBD1 (5 bases). The CDR3 consists of 13 residues. Germline V gene lookup returns CDR1 SNHLY and CDR2 FYNNEI. Trimming took 10 bases from V and 6 from J, leaving 16 bases between them. Here the CDR3 reads CATTGESGQPQHF. The CDR3 coding sequence is TGTGCCACCACAGGAGAATCGGGTCAGCCCCAGCATTTT.

This chain uses TRBV4-3 with TRBJ2-7; 10 positions match TRBD2. Germline loops: CDR1 LGHNA, CDR2 YSLEER. The ends lost 4 bases at V and 1 base at J; junction bases unmatched: 7. This CDR3 comprises 16 residues. CDR3 DNA sequence: TGCGCCAGCAGCCGTGGACTAGCGGAGGGGTCCTACGAGCAGTACTTC. Translation gives CASSRGLAEGSYEQYF.

This clone was seen a single time. In DNA form, the CDR3 reads TGTGCCAGCAGCCGAAACTCCGGGACTAGCGGGTTCTTC. This encodes CASSRNSGTSGFF. The chain joins TRBV3-1 (or the pseudogene TRBV3-2) to TRBJ2-1; 11 nucleotides line up with TRBD2. This CDR3 region has 13 residues. V trimming: 4 bases; J trimming: 15 bases; junction bases outside the gene matches: 8. The germline CDR1 and CDR2 sequences are LGHDT and YNNKEL (reference sequence).

The count of this clone is one. The chain carries TRBV5-6 and TRBJ2-7; 11 bases fit TRBD2. Germline CDR1 reads SGHDT; CDR2 reads YYEEEE. V lost 5 bases, J lost 3 bases, and 7 bases stayed unmatched. The CDR3 has 15 amino acids. The CDR3 here is CASRLGLAGIYEQYF. In DNA, the CDR3 is TGTGCCAGCAGATTAGGACTAGCGGGCATCTACGAGCAGTACTTC. The variable domain in full, completed from reference TRBV5-6 and TRBJ2-7, reads DAGVTQSPTHLIKTRGQQVTLRCSPKSGHDTVSWYQQALGQGPQFIFQYYEEEERQRGNFPDRFSGHQFPNYSSELNVNALLLGDSALYLCASRLGLAGIYEQYFGPGTRLTVT.

Concerning this clone: Distinct nucleotide sequences in the sample also encode this CDR3. J is TRBJ2-7 and V is TRBV10-3; perhaps TRBD2 as D (5 bases). The V and J ends lost 4 bases and 7 bases respectively, with 11 bases between them. The germline V gene has CDR1 ENHRY and CDR2 SYGVKD. The CDR3 is 12 amino acids. The CDR3 reads CAISGSSGEQYF. For the CDR3, the DNA is TGTGCCATCAGTGGATCCTCGGGAGAGCAGTACTTC.

V is TRBV18 and J is TRBJ2-1, with D hard to call. Germline V gene lookup returns CDR1 KGHSH and CDR2 LQKENI. The CDR3 sequence is 17 residues long. V lost 3 bases to trimming and J lost 6 bases, with 21 bases between them. CDR3 residues: CASSPIASSLDINEQFF. The CDR3 DNA follows: TGTGCCAGCTCACCGATTGCCTCAAGCCTCGATATCAATGAGCAGTTCTTC.

The chain has TRBV7-6 and TRBJ2-7; TRBD1 matches at 10 bases. This CDR3 is 13 amino acids long. The V gene end was trimmed by 5 bases and the J gene end by 6 bases; junction bases not matched to a gene: 4. Germline V gene lookup returns CDR1 SGHVS and CDR2 FNYEAQ. In DNA, the CDR3 is TGTGCCAGCAGCCGACAGGGGGCCAGCGAGCAGTACTTC. It specifies CASSRQGASEQYF.

This chain uses TRBV3-1 (or the pseudogene TRBV3-2) with TRBJ2-5; a possible D gene is TRBD2 (5 bases). The CDR3 covers 14 residues. CDR1 and CDR2 (germline): LGHDT, YNNKEL (reference sequence). Trimming pared 0 bases from V and 5 bases from J, leaving 10 bases between. The CDR3 loop reads CASSQEGSKETQYF. CDR3 nucleotide sequence: TGTGCCAGCAGCCAAGAGGGGAGTAAGGAGACCCAGTACTTC.

This chain connects TRBV3-1 (or the pseudogene TRBV3-2) to TRBJ2-3, with a possible D match to TRBD2 (5 bases). V lost 3 bases and J 2 bases, leaving 21 bases between the germline ends. The CDR3 has 18 residues. The germline gives CDR1 LGHDT, CDR2 YNNKEL (reference sequence). The CDR3 region is CASSHGLGYGLNTDTQYF. In DNA, the CDR3 is TGTGCCAGCAGCCACGGACTTGGATACGGGCTGAACACAGATACGCAGTATTTT.

The CDR3 coding sequence is TGTGCCAGCATCAAGAGCGGCTCCTACAATGAGCAGTTCTTC. This translates into CASIKSGSYNEQFF. The chain uses TRBV7-4 and TRBJ2-1, with a weak D call TRBD2 (5 bases). Germline CDR1 SGHVT, CDR2 SQSDAQ. The CDR3 consists of 14 residues. V was clipped by 7 bases and J by 0 bases, with 10 bases between them.

This rearrangement joins TRBV6-5 to TRBJ2-6; D is unresolved. Trimming pared 7 bases from V and 1 base from J, leaving 5 bases between. Germline-derived CDR1 and CDR2 are MNHEY and SVGAGI. This CDR3 is 13 amino acids long. The CDR3 DNA is TGTGCCAGCAAGGAGTCTGGGGCCAACGTCCTGACTTTC. Amino acids: CASKESGANVLTF.